This entry concerns a single T cell receptor beta chain. From germline, CDR1 is SQVTM and CDR2 ANQGSEA. There are 13 residues in the CDR3. The V and J ends lost 1 base and 13 bases respectively, with 16 bases between them. The sample comes from a study of T cells after posttransplantation cyclophosphamide. The table came from immunoSEQ multiplex PCR; TCRdb's copy has only in-frame clones and leaves some out. This table has approximately 52,000 clones, approximately 86% appearing once. Material: PBMCs. This receptor was identified in a young man with a blood cancer, CMV-positive, and with a related stem cell donor. The chain recombines TRBV29-1 with TRBJ2-2; D gene uncertain. DNA of the CDR3: TGCAGCGTTGAAGTAGACACCCCCGAAAGGCTGTTTTTT. Protein sequence: CSVEVDTPERLFF.